The clone carrying this T cell receptor (beta chain) showed up just a few times. This CDR3 has 14 residues. Germline CDR1 and CDR2: LNHDA and SQIVND (reference sequence). The V and J ends lost 9 bases and 0 bases respectively, with 15 bases between them. TCRB transcripts that were expressed got sequenced, as all of the isolated RNA had been reverse transcribed. TCRdb's copy holds only in-frame clones and misses some; the assay was immunoSEQ multiplex PCR. The table shows more than 120,000 clones, with roughly a tenth occurring only once. The sample belongs to a study of beta chain features in type 1 diabetes.

This receptor was obtained from a man aged 18 to 35 in good health. J is TRBJ2-7 and V is TRBV19; unclear D gene. Input material: naive CD4+ T cells from blood. The CDR3 coding sequence is TGTGCCAGCCTAGACCCGGCAGCCTCCTACGAGCAGTACTTC. It codes for CASLDPAASYEQYF.